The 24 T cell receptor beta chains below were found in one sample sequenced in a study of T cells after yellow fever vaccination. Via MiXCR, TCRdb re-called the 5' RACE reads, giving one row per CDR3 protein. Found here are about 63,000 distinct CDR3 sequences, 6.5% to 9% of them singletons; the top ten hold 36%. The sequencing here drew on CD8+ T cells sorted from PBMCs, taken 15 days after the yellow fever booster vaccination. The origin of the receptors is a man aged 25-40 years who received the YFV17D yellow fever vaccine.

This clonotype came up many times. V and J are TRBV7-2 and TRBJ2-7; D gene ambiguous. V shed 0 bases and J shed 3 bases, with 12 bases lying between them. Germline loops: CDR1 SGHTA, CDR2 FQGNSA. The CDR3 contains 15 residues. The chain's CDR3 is CASSLAVLYDYEQYF. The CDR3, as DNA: TGTGCCAGCAGCTTAGCGGTGCTCTATGACTACGAGCAGTACTTC.

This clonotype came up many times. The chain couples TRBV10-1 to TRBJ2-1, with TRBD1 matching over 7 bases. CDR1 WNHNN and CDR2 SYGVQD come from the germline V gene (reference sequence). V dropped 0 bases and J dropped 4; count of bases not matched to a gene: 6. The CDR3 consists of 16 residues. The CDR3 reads CASSESATGTYNEQFF. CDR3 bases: TGCGCCAGCAGTGAGTCCGCGACAGGGACATACAATGAGCAGTTCTTC.

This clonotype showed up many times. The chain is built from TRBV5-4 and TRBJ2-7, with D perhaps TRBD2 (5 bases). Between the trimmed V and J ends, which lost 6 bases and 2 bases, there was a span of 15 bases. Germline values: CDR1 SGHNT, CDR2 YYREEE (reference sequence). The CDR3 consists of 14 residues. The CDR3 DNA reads TGTGCCAGCACGGATGGGAGCGGTGCCTACGAGCAGTACTTC. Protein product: CASTDGSGAYEQYF.

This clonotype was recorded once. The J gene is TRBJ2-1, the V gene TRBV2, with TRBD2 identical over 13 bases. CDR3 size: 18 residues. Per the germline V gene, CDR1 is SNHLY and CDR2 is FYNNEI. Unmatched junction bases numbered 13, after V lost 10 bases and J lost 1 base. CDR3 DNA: TGTGCCATCTGTTATGGACTAGCGGGAGAATTATCCTACAATGAGCAGTTCTTC. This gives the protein CAICYGLAGELSYNEQFF.

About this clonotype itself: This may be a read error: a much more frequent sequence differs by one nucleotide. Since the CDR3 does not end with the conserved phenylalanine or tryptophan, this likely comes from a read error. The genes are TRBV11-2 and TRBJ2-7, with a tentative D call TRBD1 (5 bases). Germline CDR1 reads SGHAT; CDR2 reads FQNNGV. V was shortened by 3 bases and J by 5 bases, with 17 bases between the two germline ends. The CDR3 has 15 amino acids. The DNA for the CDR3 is TGTGCCAGCAGCTTCCCCAGGGCGGTGGCGGACGAGCAGTACTGC. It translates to CASSFPRAVADEQYC.

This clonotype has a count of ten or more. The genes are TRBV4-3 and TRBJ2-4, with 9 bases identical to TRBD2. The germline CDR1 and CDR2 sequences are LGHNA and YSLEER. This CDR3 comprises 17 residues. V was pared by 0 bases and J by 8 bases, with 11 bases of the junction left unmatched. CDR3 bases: TGCGCCAGCAGCCAAGAGCCAGCGGGAGGCCCGCGGGACATTCAGTACTTC. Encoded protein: CASSQEPAGGPRDIQYF.

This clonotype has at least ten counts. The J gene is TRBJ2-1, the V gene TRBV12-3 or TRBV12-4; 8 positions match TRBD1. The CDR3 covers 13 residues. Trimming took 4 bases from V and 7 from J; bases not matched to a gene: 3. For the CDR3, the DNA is TGTGCCAGCAGTTCAAACAGGGGGAATGAGCAGTTCTTC. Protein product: CASSSNRGNEQFF.

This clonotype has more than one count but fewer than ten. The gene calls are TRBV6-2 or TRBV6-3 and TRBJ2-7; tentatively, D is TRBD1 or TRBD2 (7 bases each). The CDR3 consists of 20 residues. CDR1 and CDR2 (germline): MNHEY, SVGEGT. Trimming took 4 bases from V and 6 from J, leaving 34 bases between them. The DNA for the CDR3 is TGTGCCAGCAGTTTACAGGGGAACGCCGGGACTACGTTTTATGGGGGCGAGCAGTACTTC. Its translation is CASSLQGNAGTTFYGGEQYF.

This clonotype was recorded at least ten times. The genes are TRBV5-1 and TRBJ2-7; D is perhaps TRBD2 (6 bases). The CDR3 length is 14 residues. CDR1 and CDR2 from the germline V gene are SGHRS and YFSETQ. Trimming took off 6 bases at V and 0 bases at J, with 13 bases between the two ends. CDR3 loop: CASTGTPTSYEQYF. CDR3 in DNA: TGCGCCAGCACTGGGACTCCAACCTCCTACGAGCAGTACTTC.

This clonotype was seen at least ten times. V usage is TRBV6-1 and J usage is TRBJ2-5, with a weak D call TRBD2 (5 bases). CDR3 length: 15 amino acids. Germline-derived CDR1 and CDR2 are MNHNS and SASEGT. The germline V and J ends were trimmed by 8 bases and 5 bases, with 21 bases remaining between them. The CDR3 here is CASRGLAPFGETQYF. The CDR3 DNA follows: TGTGCCAGCCGCGGGCTAGCCCCTTTCGGGGAGACCCAGTACTTC.

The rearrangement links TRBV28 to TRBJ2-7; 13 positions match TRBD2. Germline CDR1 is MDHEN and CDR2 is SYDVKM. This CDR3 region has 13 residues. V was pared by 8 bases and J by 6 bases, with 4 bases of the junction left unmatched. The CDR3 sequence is CASEGLAGVEQYF. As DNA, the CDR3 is TGTGCCAGCGAAGGACTAGCGGGAGTCGAGCAGTACTTC.

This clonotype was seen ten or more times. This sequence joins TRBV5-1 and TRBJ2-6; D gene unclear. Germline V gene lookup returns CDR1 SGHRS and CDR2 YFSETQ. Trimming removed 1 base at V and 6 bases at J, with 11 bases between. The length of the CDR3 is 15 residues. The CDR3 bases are TGCGCCAGCAGCTTGTATCCTGCGGAGGCCAACGTCCTGACTTTC. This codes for CASSLYPAEANVLTF.

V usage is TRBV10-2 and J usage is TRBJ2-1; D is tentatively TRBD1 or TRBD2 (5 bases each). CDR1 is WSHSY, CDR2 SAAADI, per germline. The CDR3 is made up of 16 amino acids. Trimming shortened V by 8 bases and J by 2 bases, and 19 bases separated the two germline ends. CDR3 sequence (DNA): TGCGCCAGCCGATATTACCTCGGGGACCCCTACAATGAGCAGTTCTTC. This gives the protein CASRYYLGDPYNEQFF.

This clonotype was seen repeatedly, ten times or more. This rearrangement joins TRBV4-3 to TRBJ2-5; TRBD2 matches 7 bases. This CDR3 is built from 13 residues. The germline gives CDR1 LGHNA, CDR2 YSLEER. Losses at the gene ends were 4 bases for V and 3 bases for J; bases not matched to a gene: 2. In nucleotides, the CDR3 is TGCGCCAGCAGCCGGGACTACGAAGAGACCCAGTACTTC. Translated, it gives CASSRDYEETQYF.

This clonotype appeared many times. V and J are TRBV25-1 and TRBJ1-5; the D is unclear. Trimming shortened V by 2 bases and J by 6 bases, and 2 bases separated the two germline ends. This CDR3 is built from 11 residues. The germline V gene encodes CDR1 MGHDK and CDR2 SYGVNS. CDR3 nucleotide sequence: TGTGCCAGCAGTGAAGGTCAGCCCCAGCATTTT. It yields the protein CASSEGQPQHF.

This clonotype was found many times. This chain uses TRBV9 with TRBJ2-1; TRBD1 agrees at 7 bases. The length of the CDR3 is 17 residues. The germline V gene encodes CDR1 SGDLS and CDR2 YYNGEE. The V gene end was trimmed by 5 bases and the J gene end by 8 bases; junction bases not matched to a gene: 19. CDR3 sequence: CASSVLPGTEEHYEQFF. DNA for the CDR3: TGTGCCAGCAGTGTACTCCCGGGGACAGAGGAGCACTATGAGCAGTTCTTC.

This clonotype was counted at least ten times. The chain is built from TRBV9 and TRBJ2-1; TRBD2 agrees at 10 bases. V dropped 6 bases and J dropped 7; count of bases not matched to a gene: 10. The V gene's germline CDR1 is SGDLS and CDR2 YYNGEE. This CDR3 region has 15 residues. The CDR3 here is CASTPSGRAGNEQFF. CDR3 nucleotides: TGTGCCAGCACCCCAAGCGGGAGGGCGGGAAATGAGCAGTTCTTC.

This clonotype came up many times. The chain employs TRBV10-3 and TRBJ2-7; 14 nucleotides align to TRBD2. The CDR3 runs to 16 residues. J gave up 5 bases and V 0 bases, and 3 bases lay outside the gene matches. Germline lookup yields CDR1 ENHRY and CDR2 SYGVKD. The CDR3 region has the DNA TGTGCCATCAGTGAGTCCGGACTAGCGGGAGGTGACGAGCAGTACTTC. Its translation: CAISESGLAGGDEQYF.

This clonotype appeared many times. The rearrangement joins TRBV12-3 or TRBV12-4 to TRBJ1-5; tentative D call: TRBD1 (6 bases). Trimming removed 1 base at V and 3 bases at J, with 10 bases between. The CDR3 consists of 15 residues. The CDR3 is CASSLVAGVNQPQHF. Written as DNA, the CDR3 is TGTGCCAGCAGTTTAGTCGCAGGGGTCAATCAGCCCCAGCATTTT.

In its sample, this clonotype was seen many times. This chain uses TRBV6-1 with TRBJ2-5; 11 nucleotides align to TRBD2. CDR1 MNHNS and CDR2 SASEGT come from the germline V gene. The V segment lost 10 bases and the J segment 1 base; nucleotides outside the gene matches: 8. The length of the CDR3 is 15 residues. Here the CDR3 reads CATTPGLAGQETQYF. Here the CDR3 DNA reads TGTGCCACGACGCCTGGACTAGCGGGCCAAGAGACCCAGTACTTC.

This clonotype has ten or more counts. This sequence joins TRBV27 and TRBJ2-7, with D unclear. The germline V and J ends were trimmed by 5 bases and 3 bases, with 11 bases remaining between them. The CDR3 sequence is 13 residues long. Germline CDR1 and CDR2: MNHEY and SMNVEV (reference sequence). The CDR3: CASSTYMDYEQYF. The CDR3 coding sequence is TGTGCCAGCAGTACTTATATGGACTACGAGCAGTACTTC.

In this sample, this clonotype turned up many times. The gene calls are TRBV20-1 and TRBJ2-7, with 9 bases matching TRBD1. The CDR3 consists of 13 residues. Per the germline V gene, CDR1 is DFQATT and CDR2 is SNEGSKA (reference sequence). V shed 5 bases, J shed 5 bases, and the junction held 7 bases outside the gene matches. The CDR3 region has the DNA TGCAGTGCTCGGTGGACAGGGGTAAACGAGCAGTACTTC. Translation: CSARWTGVNEQYF.

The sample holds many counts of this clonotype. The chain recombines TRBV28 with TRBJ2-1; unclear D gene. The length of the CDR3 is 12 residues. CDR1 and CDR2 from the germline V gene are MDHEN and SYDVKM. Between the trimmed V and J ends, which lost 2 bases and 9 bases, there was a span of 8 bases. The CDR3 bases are TGTGCCAGCAGTTTAATGGATCTTGAGCAGTTCTTC. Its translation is CASSLMDLEQFF.

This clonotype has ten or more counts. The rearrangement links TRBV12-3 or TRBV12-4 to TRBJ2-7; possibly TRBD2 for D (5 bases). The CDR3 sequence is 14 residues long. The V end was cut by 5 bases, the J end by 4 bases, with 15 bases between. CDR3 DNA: TGTGCCAGCAGTCCCGGGGTAGTGGGATACGAGCAGTACTTC. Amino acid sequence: CASSPGVVGYEQYF.